This is a list of T cell receptor beta chains from one sample in a study of blood T cells in healthy people across ages. Each CDR3 protein gets one entry after TCRdb re-called the 5' RACE reads with MiXCR. This table holds more than 650,000 distinct CDR3 sequences, 20% to 25% found once. The sample taken for sequencing was blood. Receptors were obtained from a man in his 70s in good health. Each CDR3 is given with its conserved first and last residue. A D gene is named only where the DNA matches it firmly. Clone size appears in some rows only: once, few, many, or a class for an expanded clone.

abundance,d_gene,v_gene,len,CDR3aa
many,TRBD2,TRBV4-2,18,CASSPTTSGGRSYNEQFF
many,TRBD2,TRBV6-1,14,CASRVAGGTYEQYF
few,TRBD1,TRBV5-1,15,CASSFGTGREDGYTF
few,TRBD2,TRBV2,15,CASSDLAGVGETQYF
.,TRBD1,TRBV18,16,CASSLRGPTSTDTQYF
.,TRBD2,TRBV20-1,16,CSARDGTSAERDEQFF
few,.,TRBV11-2,14,CASSWGRAGNTIYF
few,.,TRBV18,17,CASSPRLTGTGANTIYF
few,TRBD2,TRBV11-3,17,CASSLVRLAGRSDTQYF
few,.,TRBV9,17,CASSASSGSATNEKLFF
.,.,TRBV6-1,17,CASSEGFMRIAKNIQYF
few,.,TRBV20-1,15,CSARKTGGRTYEQYF
.,.,TRBV5-1,15,CASSSRGLDGETQYF
few,.,TRBV12-3/TRBV12-4,15,CASSLYGGGGTEAFF
.,.,TRBV12-3/TRBV12-4,13,CASSPGRAYGYTF
few,.,TRBV10-3,14,CAISESGHNTEAFF
.,.,TRBV20-1,13,CGAQPQGRDTQYF
few,TRBD2,TRBV12-3/TRBV12-4,15,CASTSYSGATDTQYF
.,.,TRBV9,16,CASSVMMGTLADTQYF
.,.,TRBV7-9,12,CASSFTLVEQYF
few,TRBD2,TRBV4-3,16,CASSSSGLATTDTQYF
.,.,TRBV14,15,CASSQVRIGADTQYF
few,.,TRBV20-1,14,CSARQVSGFYGYTF
few,TRBD1,TRBV5-1,15,CASSIWDRGYNEQFF
many,.,TRBV5-1,12,CASGPNTYEQYF
few,TRBD1,TRBV24-1,15,CATSDNRGGFTEAFF
few,.,TRBV20-1,12,CSGGLSADTQYF
once,.,TRBV12-3/TRBV12-4,13,CASSPTGWATQYF
few,.,TRBV4-3,15,CASSPRQYSTDTQYF
many,.,TRBV29-1,13,CSAAPAGNNEQFF
few,TRBD1,TRBV10-3,13,CAISTGASYEQYF
once,TRBD2,TRBV7-2,17,CASSVRVLAGYTGELFF
.,.,TRBV15,15,CATSRELGGNGELFF
few,.,TRBV5-4,12,CASSFDSNRLFF
many,.,TRBV29-1,14,CSVEGPAGTDTQYF
few,.,TRBV10-3,17,CAISEKLEGPARQPQHF
.,.,TRBV5-1,17,CASSLSPGSSGANVLTF
.,.,TRBV7-8,15,CASSPGRSLKEKLFF
few,.,TRBV3-1,14,CASSPSAEGETQYF
.,.,TRBV10-3,16,CAIRDNREGNNYGYTF
few,.,TRBV12-3/TRBV12-4,15,CASSSLQLFNQPQHF
.,.,TRBV3-1,15,CASSPRLGTNTEAFF
.,TRBD1,TRBV4-2,15,CASRDRGWLSGELFF
.,TRBD2,TRBV14,15,CASSQQLADTDTQYF
.,.,TRBV6-5,15,CASSYSPREGEKLFF
.,TRBD1,TRBV3-1,15,CASSHRGPNGETQYF
few,.,TRBV2,13,CASSEEEMGEQFF
.,TRBD1,TRBV12-3/TRBV12-4,12,CASSWDRHIQYF
many,TRBD1,TRBV20-1,12,CSAEGQGKTQYF
.,TRBD2,TRBV6-5,15,CASSQAGGLTDTQYF
.,.,TRBV7-8,15,CASSPEGSRGNTIYF
few,.,TRBV28,15,CASTRTDLLNEKLFF
few,.,TRBV5-1,14,CASSNGAGSTEQYF
few,.,TRBV12-3/TRBV12-4,13,CASSYSQGYGYTF
.,.,TRBV6-5,15,CASSYDSYSGNTIYF
once,TRBD2,TRBV10-3,15,CAISEVAGGQETQYF
.,TRBD2,TRBV7-8,16,CASSLKRGGSYNEQFF
.,TRBD1,TRBV5-1,15,CASSLVGTGYNEQFF
many,TRBD1,TRBV29-1,10,CSVGDSWKFF
.,.,TRBV11-3,12,CASSTYGGPLHF